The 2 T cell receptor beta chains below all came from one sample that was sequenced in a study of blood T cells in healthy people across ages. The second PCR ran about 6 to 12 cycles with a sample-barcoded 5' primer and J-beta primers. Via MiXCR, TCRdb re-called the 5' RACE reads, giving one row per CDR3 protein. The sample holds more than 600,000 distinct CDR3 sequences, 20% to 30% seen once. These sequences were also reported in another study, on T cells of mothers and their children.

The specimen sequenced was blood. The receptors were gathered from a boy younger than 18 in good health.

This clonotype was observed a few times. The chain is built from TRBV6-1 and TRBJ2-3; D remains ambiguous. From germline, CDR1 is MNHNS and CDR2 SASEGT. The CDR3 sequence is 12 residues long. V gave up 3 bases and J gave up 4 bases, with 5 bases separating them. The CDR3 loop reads CASSDISDTQYF. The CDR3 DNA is TGTGCCAGCAGTGACATCTCAGATACGCAGTATTTT.

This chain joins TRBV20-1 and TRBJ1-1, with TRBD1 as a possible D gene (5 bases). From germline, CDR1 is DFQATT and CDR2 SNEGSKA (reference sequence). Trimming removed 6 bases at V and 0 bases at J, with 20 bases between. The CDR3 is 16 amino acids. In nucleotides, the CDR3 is TGCAGTGCCCTAGTACTTGGGGGGTGGATGAACACTGAAGCTTTCTTT. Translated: CSALVLGGWMNTEAFF.